There are a few counts of the clone carrying this T cell receptor (beta chain). This record comes from a study of blood T cell repertoires in COVID-19. Generated by immunoSEQ multiplex PCR, the TCRdb table keeps only in-frame clones and is missing some. Among tens of thousands of clones, more than 75% were seen once, and the ten largest hold 20% to 25%. Germline V gene sequence: CDR1 MNHNY, CDR2 SVGAGI (reference sequence). The V end was cut by 7 bases, the J end by 1 base, with 10 bases between. This CDR3 is 13 amino acids long. The source is a human donor in a cohort sampled during active COVID-19. What was sequenced was peripheral blood. J is TRBJ1-1 and V is TRBV6-6; D gene uncertain. CDR3 in DNA: TGTGCCAGCATCCCACAGAAGAACACTGAAGCTTTCTTT. Translated, it gives CASIPQKNTEAFF.